This T cell receptor beta chain was identified during a study of cytomegalovirus exposure and HLA in healthy donors. PCR employed 60 Vbeta and 13 Jbeta primers. The assay was immunoSEQ multiplex PCR, and TCRdb's table has in-frame clones only and misses some. The specimen's table records approximately 110,000 clones. Germline assignment: CDR1 SEHNR and CDR2 FQNEAQ (reference sequence). The CDR3 is 12 amino acids. The V and J ends lost 6 bases and 10 bases respectively, with 15 bases between them. The source of this sequence is a man aged 18 to 30 in good health and CMV-seronegative. The genes are TRBV7-9 and TRBJ1-1; no firm D call. What was sequenced was PBMCs. Written as DNA, the CDR3 is TGTGCCAGCAGGTTAATACAGCAAGGAGCTTTCTTT. Residues: CASRLIQQGAFF.